This T cell receptor (beta chain) emerged from a study of T cells after yellow fever vaccination. Broader study findings: A small share of clonotypes appeared in both CD4 and CD8 compartments. Most clones from primary vaccination resurfaced after the booster (approximately 96% CD4, around 91% CD8).

Universal primer sites and UMIs were introduced during 5'RACE template-switching synthesis of TCR cDNA. TCRdb re-derived calls from the 5' RACE reads in MiXCR, one entry per CDR3 protein. The sample carries about 360,000 distinct CDR3 sequences, 6.2% recorded once. V was shortened by 3 bases and J by 3 bases, with 16 bases between the two germline ends. The CDR3 has 16 residues. Germline CDR1 KGHSY, CDR2 FQNENV. A word on this clonotype: Its antigen is as yet unknown.

This sequence joins TRBV16 and TRBJ2-3, with TRBD2 as a possible D gene (6 bases). Sequencing used PBMCs, obtained 5 days after the yellow fever booster vaccination. The receptor comes from a man younger than 45 who received the YFV17D yellow fever vaccine. CDR3 sequence (DNA): TGTGCCAGCAGCCACCGCGGGACCCCGTTTACAGATACGCAGTATTTT. Translating gives CASSHRGTPFTDTQYF.